Following are 2 T cell receptor beta chains from one sample sequenced in a study of cytomegalovirus exposure and HLA in healthy donors. The PCR employed 60 Vbeta primers together with 13 Jbeta primers. Data came from immunoSEQ multiplex PCR; TCRdb stores just in-frame clones and leaves some out. This repertoire shows 130,000 to 150,000 clones, around 80% found once; its top ten account for roughly 2%. Sample: PBMCs. The receptor set was obtained from a man aged 30 to 39 in good health and CMV-seronegative.

J is TRBJ2-3 and V is TRBV5-1; 10 bases line up with TRBD2. This CDR3 is 18 amino acids long. Germline V gene lookup returns CDR1 SGHRS and CDR2 YFSETQ. With V trimmed by 3 bases and J by 4 bases, 14 bases remained unmatched. CDR3 in amino acids: CASSSNSGGLLSSDTQYF. CDR3 bases: TGCGCCAGCAGCTCGAATAGCGGGGGGCTTCTCTCATCAGATACGCAGTATTTT. The full variable domain, its missing parts supplied by reference TRBV5-1 and TRBJ2-3, is KAGVTQTPRYLIKTRGQQVTLSCSPISGHRSVSWYQQTPGQGLQFLFEYFSETQRNKGNFPGRFSGRQFSNSRSEMNVSTLELGDSALYLCASSSNSGGLLSSDTQYFGPGTRLTVL.

The V call is TRBV5-1, the J call TRBJ2-1, with 14 bases matching TRBD2. V was clipped by 4 bases and J by 11 bases; unmatched bases: 5. Per germline, CDR1 SGHRS and CDR2 YFSETQ. This CDR3 has 14 amino acids. CDR3 DNA: TGCGCCAGCAGCCCCGGGACTAGCGGGAGCAAGCAGTTCTTC. Translated, it gives CASSPGTSGSKQFF.